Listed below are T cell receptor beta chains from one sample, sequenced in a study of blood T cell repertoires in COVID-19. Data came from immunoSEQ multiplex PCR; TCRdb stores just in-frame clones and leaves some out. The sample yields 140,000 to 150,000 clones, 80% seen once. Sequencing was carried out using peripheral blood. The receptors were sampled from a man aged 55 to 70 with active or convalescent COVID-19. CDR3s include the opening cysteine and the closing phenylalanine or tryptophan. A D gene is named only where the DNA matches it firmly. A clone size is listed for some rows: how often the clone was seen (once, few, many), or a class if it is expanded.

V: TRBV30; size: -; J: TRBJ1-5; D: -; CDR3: CAWRAGRNQPQHF; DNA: TGTGCCTGGAGGGCGGGGCGAAATCAGCCCCAGCATTTT
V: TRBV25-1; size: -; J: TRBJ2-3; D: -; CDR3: CASSEPGSPTDTQYF; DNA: TGTGCCAGCAGTGAACCAGGATCCCCCACAGATACGCAGTATTTT
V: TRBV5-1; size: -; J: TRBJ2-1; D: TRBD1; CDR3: CASSLAGQGYNEQFF; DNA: TGCGCCAGCAGCTTAGCGGGACAGGGATACAATGAGCAGTTCTTC
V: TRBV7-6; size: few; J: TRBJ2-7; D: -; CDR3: CASSLAGRSYEQYF; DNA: TGTGCCAGCAGCTTAGCGGGCCGCTCCTACGAGCAGTACTTC
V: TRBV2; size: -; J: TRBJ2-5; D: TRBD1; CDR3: CASSEGQGGETQYF; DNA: TGTGCCAGCAGTGAGGGACAGGGAGGGGAGACCCAGTACTTC
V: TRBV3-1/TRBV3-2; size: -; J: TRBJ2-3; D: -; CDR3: CASSPRGTDTQYF; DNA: TGTGCCAGCAGCCCCCGGGGCACAGATACGCAGTATTTT
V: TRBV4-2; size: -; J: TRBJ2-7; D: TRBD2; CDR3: CASSQERTSGRNDEQYF; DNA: TGTGCCAGCAGCCAGGAGAGAACTAGCGGGAGAAACGACGAGCAGTACTTC
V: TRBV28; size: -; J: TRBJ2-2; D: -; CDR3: CASSEGGNTGELFF; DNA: TGTGCCAGCAGTGAAGGGGGGAACACCGGGGAGCTGTTTTTT
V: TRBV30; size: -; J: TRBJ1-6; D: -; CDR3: CAWSVGRGGDSPLHF; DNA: TGTGCCTGGAGTGTCGGTAGAGGGGGAGATTCACCCCTCCACTTT
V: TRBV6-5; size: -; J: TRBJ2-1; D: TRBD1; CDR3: CASSPGTDHENEQFF; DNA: TGTGCCAGCAGTCCCGGGACAGACCACGAAAATGAGCAGTTCTTC
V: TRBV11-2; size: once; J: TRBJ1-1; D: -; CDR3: CASSPGQTNTEAFF; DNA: TGTGCCAGCAGCCCTGGGCAGACGAACACTGAAGCTTTCTTT
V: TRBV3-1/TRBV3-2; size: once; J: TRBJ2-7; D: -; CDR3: CASRPTGRVHEQYF; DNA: TGTGCCAGCAGGCCGACAGGCAGGGTCCACGAGCAGTACTTC
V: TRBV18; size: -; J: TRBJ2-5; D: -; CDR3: CASSPGVEETQYF; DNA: TGTGCCAGCTCGCCCGGGGTGGAAGAGACCCAGTACTTC
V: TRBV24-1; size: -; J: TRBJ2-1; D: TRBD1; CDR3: CATSDLGTGHDEQFF; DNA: TGTGCCACCAGTGATTTGGGGACAGGGCACGATGAGCAGTTCTTC
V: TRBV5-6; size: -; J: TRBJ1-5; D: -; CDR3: CASSLGAGGGNQPQHF; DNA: TGTGCCAGCAGCTTGGGGGCGGGTGGGGGCAATCAGCCCCAGCATTTT
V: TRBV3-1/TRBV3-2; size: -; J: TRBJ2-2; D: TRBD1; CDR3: CASSPWDRANTGELFF; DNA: TGTGCCAGCAGCCCCTGGGACAGGGCGAACACCGGGGAGCTGTTTTTT
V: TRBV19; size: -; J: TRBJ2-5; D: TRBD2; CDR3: CASILAGGGQETQYF; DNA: TGTGCCAGTATCCTAGCGGGAGGGGGTCAAGAGACCCAGTACTTC
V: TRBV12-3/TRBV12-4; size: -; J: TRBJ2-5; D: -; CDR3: CASSLLVQETQYF; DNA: TGTGCCAGCAGTTTACTCGTACAAGAGACCCAGTACTTC
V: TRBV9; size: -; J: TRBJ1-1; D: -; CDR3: CASSVGPGGAGNTEAFF; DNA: TGTGCCAGCAGCGTAGGACCCGGAGGGGCGGGGAACACTGAAGCTTTCTTT
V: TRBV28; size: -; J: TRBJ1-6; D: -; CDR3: CASSFGPYNSPLHF; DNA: TGTGCCAGCAGTTTTGGGCCCTATAATTCACCCCTCCACTTT
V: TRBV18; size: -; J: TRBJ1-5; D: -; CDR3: CASSPRDIGNQPQHF; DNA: TGTGCCAGCTCACCACGGGACATCGGAAATCAGCCCCAGCATTTT
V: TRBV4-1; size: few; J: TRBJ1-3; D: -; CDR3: CASSQGGGQGLLNTIYF; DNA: TGCGCCAGCAGCCAAGGCGGGGGGCAGGGACTACTAAACACCATATATTTT
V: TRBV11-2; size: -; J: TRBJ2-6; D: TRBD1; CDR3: CASRPDRAGANVLTF; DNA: TGTGCCAGCAGACCAGACAGGGCTGGGGCCAACGTCCTGACTTTC
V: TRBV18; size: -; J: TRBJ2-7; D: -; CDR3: CASSPTRGEQYF; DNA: TGTGCCAGCTCACCTACCCGAGGCGAGCAGTACTTC
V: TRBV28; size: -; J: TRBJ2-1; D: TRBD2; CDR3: CASSLWASGSVNEQFF; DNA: TGTGCCAGCAGTTTATGGGCTAGCGGGAGTGTGAATGAGCAGTTCTTC
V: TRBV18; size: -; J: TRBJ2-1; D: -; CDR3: CASSPPTRDEQFF; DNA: TGTGCCAGCTCACCACCTACTCGGGATGAGCAGTTCTTC
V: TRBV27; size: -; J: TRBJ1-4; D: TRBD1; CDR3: CASSKTGGENEKLFF; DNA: TGTGCCAGCAGTAAGACAGGGGGCGAAAATGAAAAACTGTTTTTT
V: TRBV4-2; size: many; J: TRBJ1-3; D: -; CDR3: CASSPGQPGGNTIYF; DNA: TGTGCCAGCAGCCCAGGACAGCCGGGTGGAAACACCATATATTTT
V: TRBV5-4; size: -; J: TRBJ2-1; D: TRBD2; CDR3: CASSSGLAGSMDEQFF; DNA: TGTGCCAGCAGCTCGGGACTAGCGGGGAGCATGGATGAGCAGTTCTTC
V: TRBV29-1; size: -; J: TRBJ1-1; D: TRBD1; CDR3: CSVEGQADTEAFF; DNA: TGCAGCGTTGAGGGACAGGCCGACACTGAAGCTTTCTTT
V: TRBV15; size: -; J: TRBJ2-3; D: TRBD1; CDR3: CATSTRQGSPDTQYF; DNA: TGTGCCACCAGCACCAGACAGGGGAGCCCAGATACGCAGTATTTT
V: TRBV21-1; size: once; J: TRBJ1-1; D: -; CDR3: CASSKRANRTEAFF; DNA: TGTGCCAGCAGCAAACGGGCCAACAGGACTGAAGCTTTCTTT
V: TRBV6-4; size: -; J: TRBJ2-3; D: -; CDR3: CASSEGLADTQYF; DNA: TGTGCCAGCAGTGAAGGCCTAGCAGATACGCAGTATTTT
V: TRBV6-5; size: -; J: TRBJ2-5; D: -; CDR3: CASSSPAGHTQYF; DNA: TGTGCCAGCAGTTCCCCCGCAGGGCATACCCAGTACTTC
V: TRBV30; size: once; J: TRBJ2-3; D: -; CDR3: CAWSTTFGTDTQYF; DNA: TGTGCCTGGAGTACGACATTTGGCACAGATACGCAGTATTTT
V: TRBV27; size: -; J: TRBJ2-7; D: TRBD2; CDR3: CASRFRATSGSVIYEQYF; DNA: TGTGCCAGCAGGTTCCGCGCGACTAGCGGGTCTGTGATCTACGAGCAGTACTTC
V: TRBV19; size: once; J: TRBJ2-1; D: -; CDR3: CASRTGGAHNEQFF; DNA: TGTGCCAGTCGGACTGGCGGCGCACACAATGAGCAGTTCTTC
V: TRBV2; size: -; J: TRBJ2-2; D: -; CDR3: CASSEALRTGELFF; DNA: TGTGCCAGCAGTGAAGCGCTTAGAACGGGGGAGCTGTTTTTT
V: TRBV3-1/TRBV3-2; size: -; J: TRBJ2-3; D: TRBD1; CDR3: CASSPGTGADTQYF; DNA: TGTGCCAGCAGCCCAGGGACAGGGGCGGATACGCAGTATTTT
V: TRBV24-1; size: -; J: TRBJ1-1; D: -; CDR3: CASADSDTEAFF; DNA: TGTGCCAGTGCGGACAGCGACACTGAAGCTTTCTTT
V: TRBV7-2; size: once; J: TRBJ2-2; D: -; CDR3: CATQLGAIGTGELFF; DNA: TGTGCGACCCAGCTTGGGGCTATCGGAACCGGGGAGCTGTTTTTT
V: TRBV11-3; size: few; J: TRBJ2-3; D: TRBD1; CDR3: CASSTRQGATDTQYF; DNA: TGTGCCAGCAGCACACGACAGGGGGCCACAGATACGCAGTATTTT
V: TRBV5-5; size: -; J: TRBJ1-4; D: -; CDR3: CASSFSAANEKLFF; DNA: TGTGCCAGCAGCTTCAGTGCGGCTAATGAAAAACTGTTTTTT
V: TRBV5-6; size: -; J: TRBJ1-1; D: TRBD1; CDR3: CASSFAGTGGTEAFF; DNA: TGTGCCAGCAGCTTCGCCGGCACAGGGGGCACTGAAGCTTTCTTT
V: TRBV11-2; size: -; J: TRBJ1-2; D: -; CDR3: CASSLGGGYTF; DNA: TGTGCCAGCAGCTTAGGAGGTGGCTACACCTTC